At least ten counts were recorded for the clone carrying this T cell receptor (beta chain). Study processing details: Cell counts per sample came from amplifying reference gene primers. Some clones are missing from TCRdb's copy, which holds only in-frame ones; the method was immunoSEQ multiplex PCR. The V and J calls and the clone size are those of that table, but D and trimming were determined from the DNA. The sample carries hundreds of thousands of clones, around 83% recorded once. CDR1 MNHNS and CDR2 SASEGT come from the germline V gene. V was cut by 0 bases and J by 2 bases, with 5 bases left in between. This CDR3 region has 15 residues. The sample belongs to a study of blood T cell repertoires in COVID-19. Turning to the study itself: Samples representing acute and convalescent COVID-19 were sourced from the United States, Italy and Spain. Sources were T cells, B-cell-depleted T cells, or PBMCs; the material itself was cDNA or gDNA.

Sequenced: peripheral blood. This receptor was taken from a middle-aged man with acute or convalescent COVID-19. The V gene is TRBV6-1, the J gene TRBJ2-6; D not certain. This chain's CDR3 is CASSEAFTGANVLTF. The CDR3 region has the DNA TGTGCCAGCAGTGAAGCGTTTACTGGGGCCAACGTCCTGACTTTC.